The entry below describes one T cell receptor (beta chain). The clone's antigen remains unknown. No quality values exist for individual bases; no much larger clone is one base distant. The sample is drawn from a study of technical replicates of blood from a handful of donors (dated by TCRdb to 2015 to 2018). The library was built by means of the immunoSEQ multiplex PCR assay. What TCRdb holds here is the immuneACCESS table cut down to in-frame rearrangements. Part of the clones is not present; checked against another copy, under half of the missing clones reflect an unresolved V gene, and the others are unexplained. The sample contains about 74,000 clones, 75% to 85% of them found a single time. The top ten clonotypes cover 3.5% to 4% of the sample. V is reduced by 7 bases and J by 5 bases, leaving a spacing of 11 bases between them. The CDR3 holds 12 amino acids from the cysteine to the phenylalanine. Solely the CDR3 DNA is kept, with 36 bases framed from the first base. CDR1 and CDR2, looked up from the germline V gene, are MNHNS and SASEGT.

The sequenced material came from PBMCs. The rearranged segments are TRBV6-1 and TRBJ1-2, and TRBD1 may be the D gene, going by 5 matching bases. The clonotype comes from a human donor in good health. Some clones in this sample may be carry-over from other donors' samples. The CDR3 reads as follows: CASMGRAYGYTF. The DNA is TGTGCCAGCATGGGCAGGGCGTATGGCTACACCTTC.